Given below is one TCR beta chain in context. The entry originates in a study of T-cell reconstitution after alpha-beta-depleted transplantation in children. Unique molecular identifiers were incorporated into the prepared TCRbeta library. TCRdb passed the PCR reads through MiXCR, listing each CDR3 protein once. The sample holds approximately 590,000 distinct CDR3 sequences, more than 9% seen once. The CDR3 is made up of 10 amino acids. In germline, CDR1 is SGHDT, CDR2 YYEEEE. V was cut by 7 bases and J by 12 bases, with 11 bases left in between. This chain uses TRBV5-6 with TRBJ2-1; D possibly corresponds to TRBD2 (6 bases). This TCR came from a human donor who donated a stem cell graft to a child with acute myeloid leukemia. Sequenced here: PBMCs from the stem cell graft donor, sampled from the stem cell graft. CDR3 DNA sequence: TGTGCCAGCCCCGGGACTGGGCAGTTCTTC. Protein product: CASPGTGQFF.